The clone carrying this T cell receptor beta chain was found a few times. The antigen remains unidentified. The record originates from a study of CD8 T cells in ankylosing spondylitis. Study-wide findings and caveats: The clones that were linked to disease were reported to be significantly enriched in matched synovial fluid samples from ankylosing spondylitis patients. In ankylosing spondylitis blood, a motif of seven to nine highly homologous TCR beta variants appeared characteristic. Some motif variants had been reported before (in reactive arthritis synovial fluid and blood).

TCR beta libraries were made by quantitative 5'-RACE with molecular barcodes. Using its own MiXCR run on the 5' RACE reads, TCRdb lists one record per CDR3 protein. Among about 450,000 distinct CDR3 sequences, roughly 27% were seen once, and the ten largest hold roughly 0.9%. The sequence derives from a male donor with ankylosing spondylitis. Sequenced input: blood, either unsorted or a sorted T cell fraction (not recorded which).

The CDR3 DNA is TGTGCCAGCAACAGGGGAAGAATTGATAATTCACCCCTCCACTTT. Its translation: CASNRGRIDNSPLHF. The chain couples TRBV6-1 to TRBJ1-6; 7 bases fit TRBD1. This CDR3 region has 15 residues. With V trimmed by 7 bases and J by 5 bases, 8 bases remained unmatched. The germline V gene has CDR1 MNHNS and CDR2 SASEGT.